The clone carrying this TCR beta chain was detected once. Some clones are missing from TCRdb's copy, which holds only in-frame ones; the method was immunoSEQ multiplex PCR. The table lists about 59,000 clones, about 94% of them singletons. This record belongs to a study of technical replicates of blood from a few donors. The length of the CDR3 is 15 residues. Germline CDR1 reads SGHRS; CDR2 reads YFSETQ. The V end lost 0 bases, the J end lost 6 bases, and 15 bases lay between the germline ends. Material: PBMCs. This receptor was identified in a human donor in good health. Some clones in this sample may be carry-over from other donors' samples. The chain uses TRBV5-1 and TRBJ2-5, with D possibly TRBD2 on 5 matching bases. Here the CDR3 DNA reads TGCGCCAGCAGCTTGGGGACCGAATTCGGGAAGACCCAGTACTTC. Residues: CASSLGTEFGKTQYF.